This entry concerns a single T cell receptor (beta chain). Genes here carry mouse names. Read coverage stops 1 residue before the CDR3 terminus; the germline J gene supplies the remainder. From germline, CDR1 is NSHNY and CDR2 SYGAGN. The CDR3 totals 13 residues. V dropped 5 bases and J dropped 5; count of bases not matched to a gene: 4. Sequenced by immunoSEQ multiplex PCR; TCRdb stores in-frame clones only, minus some. The table shows about 5,200 clones, with 25% to 40% occurring only once. The sample originates from a study of tissue T cells after allogeneic stem cell transplantation. The time point: mouse harvest day 14 after allogeneic transplant. The graft held 10^6 splenic CD5+ T cells and 10^7 T-cell-depleted bone marrow cells.

The TCR was taken from a female BALB/c mouse given C57BL/6 T cells with graft-versus-host disease after an allogeneic hematopoietic cell transplant. The sequenced sample consisted of skin. The V gene is TRBV13-1, the J gene TRBJ2-7; 10 bases are a match to TRBD2. CDR3 amino acids: CASRDWGEDEQYF. The CDR3 DNA, read in part, is TGTGCCAGCAGAGACTGGGGGGAAGATGAACAGTAC.